This T cell receptor (beta chain) was sequenced for a study of cytomegalovirus exposure and HLA in healthy donors. It was with 60 Vbeta and 13 Jbeta primers that the PCR ran. The table came from immunoSEQ multiplex PCR; TCRdb's copy has only in-frame clones and leaves some out. The sample holds 150,000 to 250,000 clones; roughly 85% are singletons and the top ten take about 2.2%. This clone was detected only a few times. The germline gives CDR1 MGHRA, CDR2 YSYEKL. The V segment lost 3 bases and the J segment 0 bases; nucleotides outside the gene matches: 2. This CDR3 spans 14 amino acids. The chain combines TRBV4-1 with TRBJ2-7; 7 nucleotides align to TRBD1. The sequence came from a woman aged 45 to 65 in good health and CMV-seronegative. The sequenced material came from PBMCs. CDR3 amino acids: CASSHNRGSYEQYF. For the CDR3, the DNA is TGCGCCAGCAGCCATAACAGGGGCTCCTACGAGCAGTACTTC.